This T cell receptor beta chain originates from a study of T cell responses to AZD1222 COVID-19 vaccine. About the research overall: Second doses that came at about 4 or about 12 weeks were put together. Study-level results: Only after the peak T cell response were repertoires sampled. With dominance at 160-218 and 743-854, vaccine-associated CD4 TCRs spanned spike.

Comments on this clone: Its specificity is not known.

This CDR3 contains 14 residues. V lost 0 bases, J lost 3 bases, and 10 bases lay in between. The germline V gene encodes CDR1 SGHRS and CDR2 YFSETQ. Sequencing used immunoSEQ multiplex PCR; TCRdb keeps in-frame clones, though not all of them. This table has roughly 100,000 clones, 70% to 90% appearing once. The input for sequencing was peripheral blood, taken on day 0 of AZD1222 vaccination. The origin of this receptor is an adult in good health. V and J are TRBV5-1 and TRBJ2-7; no clear D. The DNA for the CDR3 is TGCGCCAGCAGCTTGGATGGAGAGGACTACGAGCAGTACTTC. This gives the protein CASSLDGEDYEQYF.